This T cell receptor (beta chain) was profiled in a study of breast tumors, draining lymph nodes, adjacent tissues. Study-level points and caveats: Findings are consistent with lymph node origin and intratumoral expansion of most tumor T cells. Tumors had less TCR diversity than lymph nodes, more than nontumor tissue. Compared with basal-like, luminal-like tumors shared significantly more repertoire with nontumor tissue.

With respect to this clonotype: Antigen specificity is unknown.

Breast cancer patients provided tissue from their axillary draining lymph nodes. TCRdb analysed the multiplex PCR reads with MiXCR anew, one entry per CDR3 protein. The repertoire consists of some 170,000 distinct CDR3 sequences, with around 33% occurring once and the leading ten covering less than 4%. Germline V gene sequence: CDR1 SNHLY, CDR2 FYNNEI. V shed 1 base and J 6 bases; nucleotides not matched to a gene: 5. There are 15 residues in the CDR3. The clonotype comes from a female donor with breast cancer. Some clones in this sample may be carry-over from other donors' samples. Source material: axillary lymph node tissue. This chain uses TRBV2 with TRBJ2-2; 7 nucleotides align to TRBD1. In DNA, the CDR3 is TGTGCCAGCAGTGAAGGACAGGGTAGACCCGGGGAGCTGTTTTTT. Amino acids: CASSEGQGRPGELFF.